The present T cell receptor beta chain was sequenced within a study of shared clonotypes between healthy human individuals. The study drew all its donors from Caucasian adults living in Nashville, Tennessee. V was pared by 4 bases and J by 9 bases, with 11 bases of the junction left unmatched. Germline assignment: CDR1 SGHTA and CDR2 FQGNSA. This CDR3 region has 14 residues. The assay was carried out at the deep level. The authors distributed each subset's genomic DNA evenly over several immunoSEQ plates. Authors' methods: Sequence data from immunoSEQ were junction-only and lacked quality scores; consequently, filtering differed. This table comes from immunoSEQ multiplex PCR, and its TCRdb copy is limited to in-frame clones, with some not included. V and J calls and clone size are as listed in that table; D and trimming were resolved from the DNA. The sample has around 430,000 clones; about 85% are singletons.

The rearrangement links TRBV7-2 to TRBJ2-5, with 7 nucleotides matching TRBD1. The sequence came from a woman between 40 and 50 years old in good health. Some clones in this sample may be carry-over from other donors' samples. The sample comprised PBMCs. Here the CDR3 reads CASSWIRDQGAQYF. The CDR3 DNA reads TGTGCCAGCAGCTGGATCAGGGACCAGGGGGCCCAGTACTTC. The entire variable domain, with the rest obtained from reference TRBV7-2 and TRBJ2-5, is as follows: GAGVSQSPSNKVTEKGKDVELRCDPISGHTALYWYRQSLGQGLEFLIYFQGNSAPDKSGLPSDRFSAERTGGSVSTLTIQRTQQEDSAVYLCASSWIRDQGAQYFGPGTRLLVL.